These T cell receptor beta chains were read from a single sample in a study of T cell responses to AZD1222 COVID-19 vaccine. The data were produced by immunoSEQ multiplex PCR, yet TCRdb's version contains in-frame clones alone and is incomplete. Of more than 95,000 clones in the sample, 75% to 85% were seen once. The sequencing here drew on peripheral blood, taken 28 days after the second AZD1222 dose. Every receptor here comes from an adult who received the AZD1222 COVID-19 vaccine. CDR3s include the opening cysteine and the closing phenylalanine or tryptophan.

TRBV3-1/TRBV3-2,21,TRBJ2-5,CASSQDLGWLAGGPYQETQYF
TRBV27,14,TRBJ2-1,CASSFGQGVNEQFF
TRBV7-9,13,TRBJ1-6,CASKGHKNSPLHF
TRBV29-1,18,TRBJ1-2,CSAWWVVLVGAANYGYTF
TRBV7-9,13,TRBJ1-2,CASSLSETSGYTF
TRBV3-1/TRBV3-2,13,TRBJ2-7,CASSQAGLGEQYF
TRBV5-1,15,TRBJ1-3,CASSPGDYSGNTIYF
TRBV24-1,16,TRBJ2-5,CATSGSRTPYQETQYF
TRBV7-9,14,TRBJ1-5,CASSSGNDPAPQHF
TRBV15,15,TRBJ1-2,CATSTRVGGPYGYTF
TRBV7-6,17,TRBJ2-1,CASSLGLAGALYNEQFF
TRBV7-8,16,TRBJ1-1,CASTLPSRGTLTEAFF
TRBV15,15,TRBJ1-4,CATSRLSGVNEKLFF
TRBV4-3,13,TRBJ2-7,CASSQAPIGEQYF
TRBV19,15,TRBJ1-4,CASSIGAVANEKLFF
TRBV7-9,13,TRBJ2-5,CASSLPWQETQYF
TRBV6-2/TRBV6-3,15,TRBJ1-5,CASSRPGGKGQPQHF
TRBV7-2,15,TRBJ2-6,CASSTGLAGANVLTF
TRBV7-2,13,TRBJ2-3,CASSSRAGDTQYF
TRBV4-1,17,TRBJ2-5,CASSQDFGGPRGETQYF
TRBV9,16,TRBJ2-3,CASSVGGGFSTDTQYF
TRBV11-3,13,TRBJ1-1,CASSLGGDREAFF
TRBV29-1,13,TRBJ1-2,CSVESWGLEGYTF
TRBV5-1,15,TRBJ2-2,CASSIMDSNTGELFF
TRBV9,12,TRBJ2-3,CASSPSTDTQYF
TRBV24-1,14,TRBJ2-3,CATSDLLDSHTQYF
TRBV6-1,16,TRBJ1-3,CASSGQRGLRGNTIYF